This T cell receptor (beta chain) is from a study of blood T cell repertoires in COVID-19. Study-wide background: What the recovered Cohort 3 donors had was two negative PCRs, clearance, or symptom resolution.

Looked up from germline, CDR1 is SNHLY and CDR2 is FYNNEI. V dropped 4 bases and J dropped 4; count of bases not matched to a gene: 1. The CDR3 sequence is 14 residues long. Participants spanned ages about 18 to 100 years and resided in 20 to 30 US areas. Clones were sequenced by immunoSEQ multiplex PCR, and TCRdb holds only the in-frame ones, with some missing. The data show roughly 140,000 clones, with about 87% seen just once and roughly 3.7% held by the top ten. The source material was PBMCs or T cells enriched from blood (not recorded which). This TCR was recovered from a man over 45 in a cohort exposed to, infected with or recovered from COVID-19 (not recorded which). The chain is built from TRBV2 and TRBJ2-3; 11 bases map to TRBD1. The CDR3 sequence is CASSADRGPDTQYF. CDR3 sequence (DNA): TGTGCCAGCAGTGCGGACAGGGGGCCAGATACGCAGTATTTT. Combining the CDR3 with reference TRBV2 and TRBJ2-3 gives the whole variable domain EPEVTQTPSHQVTQMGQEVILRCVPISNHLYFYWYRQILGQKVEFLVSFYNNEISEKSEIFDDQFSVERPDGSNFTLKIRSTKLEDSAMYFCASSADRGPDTQYFGPGTRLTVL.